This T cell receptor beta chain was identified during a study of blood T cell repertoires in COVID-19. At the level of the study: Samples taken during acute and convalescent COVID-19 were collected in the United States, Italy and Spain. In each case, the material was cDNA or gDNA derived from T cells, B-cell-depleted T cells, or PBMCs.

This CDR3 spans 13 amino acids. CDR1 and CDR2 from the germline V gene are MDHEN and SYDVKM. Trimming removed 2 bases at V and 6 bases at J, with 11 bases between. Followed over time, Seattle patients had been enrolled while infection was active. The protocol was immunoSEQ multiplex PCR, while the TCRdb copy is restricted to in-frame clones and leaves out a portion. The table has roughly 160,000 clones, around 82% seen once; the top ten hold approximately 7%. The TCR comes from a man aged 80 or over with COVID-19, enrolled during active disease. Sample: peripheral blood. The V call is TRBV28, the J call TRBJ2-7, with D tentatively TRBD1 (7 bases). The CDR3 DNA reads as TGTGCCAGCAGTTTAGGTCAGGGGGGCGAGCAGTACTTC. It encodes CASSLGQGGEQYF.